This entry concerns a single T cell receptor (beta chain). Antigen unknown. This sample is drawn from a study of regulatory T cells in long-lasting Graves disease. Libraries of TCR beta came from iRepertoire HTBI primers plus Arm-PCR of CDR3 regions. TCRdb called the multiplex PCR reads again in MiXCR, with one record for every CDR3 protein. The data hold 500,000 or so distinct CDR3 sequences, with more than 15% observed a single time. Trimming removed 6 bases from V and 6 bases from J; junction bases left unmatched: 7. The CDR3 is made up of 15 amino acids. Germline assignment: CDR1 LGHNA and CDR2 YNFKEQ. Study-level results: The persistent group shared around 2,600 public clonotypes, more than the 966 shared by new patients. Patients with persistent disease showed a bias toward TRBV28, TRBJ1-2 and TRBJ2-5.

Time point described: newly diagnosed GD, antithyroid drugs for less than 3 months. PBMC RNA was the source of the TCR library. American Thyroid Association guidelines defined Graves' disease diagnosis. The collection involved drawing nine milliliters of peripheral blood into EDTA tubes. These data were also reused for a study on T cells in Graves' hyperthyroidism and ophthalmopathy.

This TCR was recovered from a woman aged 35-65 years with Graves disease. V and J are TRBV4-2 and TRBJ2-1; TRBD2 aligns across 11 bases. Material: peripheral blood mononuclear cells (PBMCs), obtained at new diagnosis, from a patient treated with antithyroid drugs. This chain's CDR3 is CASRLTSGGGNEQFF. The DNA of the CDR3 is TGTGCCAGCAGGCTTACTAGCGGGGGTGGCAATGAGCAGTTCTTC.